This note documents a single TCR beta chain sequence. Its antigen is unidentified. This CDR3 spans 17 amino acids. CDR1 and CDR2 from the germline V gene are ENHRY and SYGVKD. Trimming removed 5 bases at V and 5 bases at J, with 21 bases between. The sample originates from a study of cytomegalovirus exposure and HLA in healthy donors. Study information: Early released data had about 85 million unique TCRs, all coming from HLA-typed donors. Across around 400 genotyped donors, about 81% landed in the Caucasian-associated ancestry cluster. General study findings and limits: The HLA-A and HLA-B alleles of most subjects were reportedly predicted accurately from TCR beta sequences. What a later analysis showed was that several of the most significant clusters appeared linked to common viral pathogens.

The PCR made use of 60 Vbeta and 13 Jbeta primers. Only in-frame clones appear in the TCRdb table, and some are missing; sequencing was by immunoSEQ multiplex PCR. The sample includes roughly 140,000 clones, approximately 82% of them seen just once. The sample consisted of PBMCs. This TCR was recovered from an older woman in good health and CMV-seropositive. The V and J genes are TRBV10-3 and TRBJ2-2; possible D gene TRBD2, 6 bases. CDR3 nucleotide sequence: TGTGCCATCAGTCTACTAGCAGATGGGATACAAACCGGGGAGCTGTTTTTT. It translates to CAISLLADGIQTGELFF.